This T cell receptor (beta chain) was captured in a study of blood T cell repertoires in COVID-19. Germline V gene sequence: CDR1 SQVTM, CDR2 ANQGSEA. V lost 3 bases and J 2 bases, leaving 9 bases between the germline ends. The CDR3 runs to 13 residues. Sequencing was performed with immunoSEQ multiplex PCR; in TCRdb, only in-frame clones are kept and a portion is missing. The sample contains about 180,000 clones, 85% of which appear only once. This chain uses TRBV29-1 with TRBJ2-3, with D unclear. This TCR derives from a middle-aged man who had recovered from COVID-19. The sample taken for sequencing was PBMCs or T cells enriched from blood (not recorded which). For the CDR3, the DNA is TGCAGCGTTGACGACTCGTACACAGATACGCAGTATTTT. Translation gives CSVDDSYTDTQYF.